Listed here are 21 T cell receptor beta chains from one sample, sequenced in a study of T cells in localized non-small cell lung cancer. Clones were read by immunoSEQ multiplex PCR, and TCRdb kept only the in-frame ones, dropping some. In the table there are about 16,000 clones, roughly 90% of which are singletons. The sample here was peripheral blood mononuclear cells, taken before any cancer treatment. The source of these receptors is a woman aged 40-70 years with stage III lung adenocarcinoma.

The rearrangement uses TRBV28 and TRBJ1-6; TRBD1 might be the D (5 bases). Germline CDR1 is MDHEN and CDR2 is SYDVKM. Trimming took 7 bases from V and 10 from J, leaving 23 bases between them. The CDR3 is 16 amino acids. CDR3 nucleotides: TGTGCCAGCACCGTACTCCGGGACCCCAGCGAGTCACCCCTCCACTTT. It translates to CASTVLRDPSESPLHF.

The V call is TRBV6-1, the J call TRBJ2-5, with D perhaps TRBD1 or TRBD2 (5 bases each). Germline CDR1 is MNHNS and CDR2 is SASEGT. The CDR3 is 14 amino acids. Trimming cost V 4 bases and J 4 bases, with 13 bases left between them. This CDR3 reads CASSGLRGAETQYF. The CDR3 nucleotides are TGTGCCAGCAGTGGTCTGAGGGGAGCAGAGACCCAGTACTTC.

The chain combines TRBV20-1 with TRBJ2-7; D is uncertain. The CDR3 sequence is 11 residues long. Trimming left V 5 bases short and J 7 bases short, with 12 bases between. The germline gives CDR1 DFQATT, CDR2 SNEGSKA (reference sequence). The CDR3 nucleotides are TGCAGTGCTTGGGCCCACGGGGAGCAGTACTTC. It translates to CSAWAHGEQYF.

The CDR3 spells CASSIWGDNEQFF. The CDR3 DNA is TGTGCCAGCAGCATTTGGGGGGACAATGAGCAGTTCTTC. The chain recombines TRBV7-9 with TRBJ2-1, with a tentative D call TRBD2 (6 bases). The germline gives CDR1 SEHNR, CDR2 FQNEAQ (reference sequence). V lost 5 bases, J lost 5 bases, and 10 bases lay in between. The CDR3 is 13 amino acids.

V gene TRBV5-8 combines with J gene TRBJ2-2; TRBD1 aligns across 9 bases. Germline V CDR1 and CDR2: SGHTS, YDEGEE. J lost 3 bases, V lost 5 bases, and 2 bases had no gene match. The CDR3 is 14 residues long. CDR3 nucleotide sequence: TGTGCCAGCAGACGGGACAGGGACACCGGGGAGCTGTTTTTT. Protein product: CASRRDRDTGELFF.

The V gene is TRBV28, the J gene TRBJ1-2; 7 nucleotides agree with TRBD1. With 3 bases clipped from V and 4 bases from J, the junction kept 5 bases outside the gene matches. The CDR3 is 14 amino acids. Germline loops: CDR1 MDHEN, CDR2 SYDVKM. The CDR3 reads CASSLTGSSYGYTF. CDR3 in DNA: TGTGCCAGCAGTTTGACAGGGAGTAGCTATGGCTACACCTTC.

This clone was seen only once. The DNA for the CDR3 is TGTGCCAGCAGCCGGATCTTCGGACAGGGAGGTCAAGAGACCCAGTACTTC. Translating gives CASSRIFGQGGQETQYF. This chain uses TRBV7-9 with TRBJ2-5; 8 bases line up with TRBD1. The V gene's germline CDR1 is SEHNR and CDR2 FQNEAQ (reference sequence). The CDR3 is 17 residues long. V shed 5 bases and J 2 bases; nucleotides not matched to a gene: 13.

The chain has TRBV2 and TRBJ1-2; weak D call: TRBD1 (5 bases). The CDR3 covers 12 residues. V was cut by 10 bases and J by 8 bases, with 17 bases left in between. Germline CDR1 and CDR2: SNHLY and FYNNEI. CDR3 loop: CATSGRHWGYTF. The CDR3 DNA sequence: TGTGCCACCTCGGGACGCCACTGGGGCTACACCTTC.

The chain has TRBV29-1 and TRBJ2-4; 8 positions match TRBD2. Germline CDR1 and CDR2: SQVTM and ANQGSEA. The CDR3 has 13 amino acids. The junction had 1 base not matched to a gene; V was cut back by 6 bases and J by 0 bases. The CDR3 sequence: CSVREGAKNIQYF. CDR3 DNA sequence: TGCAGCGTCCGGGAGGGAGCCAAAAACATTCAGTACTTC.

V usage is TRBV4-2 and J usage is TRBJ2-3; the D is unclear. The CDR3 covers 14 residues. The V gene lost 3 bases and the J gene lost 0 bases, with 7 bases spanning the gap. The germline V gene encodes CDR1 LGHNA and CDR2 YNFKEQ. The CDR3 loop is CASSQTVSTDTQYF. The CDR3, as DNA: TGTGCCAGCAGCCAGACGGTAAGCACAGATACGCAGTATTTT.

The chain combines TRBV25-1 with TRBJ2-1; no clear D. V gave up 3 bases and J gave up 4 bases, with 4 bases separating them. The CDR3 has 12 residues. Germline CDR1 and CDR2: MGHDK and SYGVNS. CDR3 region: CASSDPYNEQFF. As DNA, the CDR3 is TGTGCCAGCAGTGACCCTTACAATGAGCAGTTCTTC.

This clone was seen just once. The rearrangement uses TRBV5-8 and TRBJ2-1; D may be TRBD1 or TRBD2 (5 bases each). V was clipped by 4 bases and J by 7 bases, with 18 bases between them. The germline V gene has CDR1 SGHTS and CDR2 YDEGEE. This CDR3 has 15 residues. CDR3 in amino acids: CASSLGDRGRNEQFF. For the CDR3, the DNA is TGTGCCAGCAGCCTGGGGGATAGGGGTCGGAATGAGCAGTTCTTC.

This chain uses TRBV20-1 with TRBJ2-1; TRBD2 agrees at 7 bases. The V gene's germline CDR1 is DFQATT and CDR2 SNEGSKA (reference sequence). The CDR3 runs to 11 residues. The V and J ends lost 5 bases and 9 bases, in that order; junction bases with no gene match: 4. The CDR3 DNA reads TGCAGTGCTCTACTAGCGATTGAGCAGTTCTTC. Translation gives CSALLAIEQFF.

This chain connects TRBV6-5 to TRBJ1-1; 7 positions match TRBD1. The junction had 8 bases not matched to a gene; V was cut back by 6 bases and J by 7 bases. This CDR3 is 13 amino acids long. Germline V gives CDR1 MNHEY, CDR2 SVGAGI. In DNA form, the CDR3 reads TGTGCCAGCAGCTACAGGGGTAAGATTGAAGCTTTCTTT. This gives the protein CASSYRGKIEAFF.

The genes are TRBV11-2 and TRBJ1-1, with D unclear. CDR3 size: 15 residues. Trimming took 3 bases from V and 5 from J, leaving 16 bases between them. Per germline, CDR1 SGHAT and CDR2 FQNNGV. CDR3 in DNA: TGTGCCAGCAGCTTGCGACTTGGAGGTATGACTGAAGCTTTCTTT. Translation: CASSLRLGGMTEAFF.

The chain is built from TRBV5-5 and TRBJ2-2; unclear D gene. V was shortened by 0 bases and J by 6 bases, with 3 bases between the two germline ends. Germline V CDR1 and CDR2: SGHKS, YYEKEE (reference sequence). The CDR3 has 12 amino acids. CDR3 nucleotides: TGTGCCAGCAGCTTGGACGCCGGGGAGCTGTTTTTT. It specifies CASSLDAGELFF.

The rearrangement links TRBV6-1 to TRBJ1-4; D is uncertain. Germline V gives CDR1 MNHNS, CDR2 SASEGT. Deletions cut 6 bases from V and 8 bases from J, with 7 bases between. The CDR3 loop spans 11 amino acids. This CDR3 is CASRDFEKLFF. DNA of the CDR3: TGTGCCAGCAGGGATTTCGAAAAACTGTTTTTT.

This chain joins TRBV27 and TRBJ2-4; no definite D call. Germline V CDR1 and CDR2: MNHEY, SMNVEV (reference sequence). The CDR3 is 17 residues long. The V end lost 4 bases, the J end lost 0 bases, and 16 bases lay between the germline ends. The DNA of the CDR3 is TGTGCCAGCAGTTCCCTTCGCGACCCCTTAGCCAAAAACATTCAGTACTTC. Translation gives CASSSLRDPLAKNIQYF.

The chain couples TRBV2 to TRBJ1-1, with 12 bases aligning to TRBD1. CDR3 size: 15 residues. Trimming took 0 bases from V and 11 from J; bases not matched to a gene: 7. Germline CDR1 SNHLY, CDR2 FYNNEI. The CDR3 is CASSEAQGQGARAFF. The DNA for the CDR3 is TGTGCCAGCAGTGAAGCCCAGGGACAGGGGGCTCGCGCTTTCTTT. The entire variable domain, with the rest obtained from reference TRBV2 and TRBJ1-1, is as follows: EPEVTQTPSHQVTQMGQEVILRCVPISNHLYFYWYRQILGQKVEFLVSFYNNEISEKSEIFDDQFSVERPDGSNFTLKIRSTKLEDSAMYFCASSEAQGQGARAFFGQGTRLTVV.

The genes are TRBV12-5 and TRBJ2-1, with a possible D match to TRBD2 (5 bases). The ends were cut back, 0 bases at V and 6 bases at J, with 18 bases in the middle. The CDR3 runs 17 residues. Germline CDR1 reads LGHNT; CDR2 reads FRNRAP. The CDR3 DNA sequence: TGTGCTAGTGGTTTGGTACGAGGGCAGCTCCTTCTCAATGAGCAGTTCTTC. It translates to CASGLVRGQLLLNEQFF.

The chain carries TRBV7-3 and TRBJ2-6; D call uncertain. Trimming shortened V by 4 bases and J by 0 bases, and 10 bases separated the two germline ends. The length of the CDR3 is 16 residues. Germline V gene lookup returns CDR1 SGHTA and CDR2 FQGTGA. This CDR3 reads CASSYVTNSGANVLTF. Here the CDR3 DNA reads TGTGCCAGCAGCTACGTGACCAACTCTGGGGCCAACGTCCTGACTTTC.